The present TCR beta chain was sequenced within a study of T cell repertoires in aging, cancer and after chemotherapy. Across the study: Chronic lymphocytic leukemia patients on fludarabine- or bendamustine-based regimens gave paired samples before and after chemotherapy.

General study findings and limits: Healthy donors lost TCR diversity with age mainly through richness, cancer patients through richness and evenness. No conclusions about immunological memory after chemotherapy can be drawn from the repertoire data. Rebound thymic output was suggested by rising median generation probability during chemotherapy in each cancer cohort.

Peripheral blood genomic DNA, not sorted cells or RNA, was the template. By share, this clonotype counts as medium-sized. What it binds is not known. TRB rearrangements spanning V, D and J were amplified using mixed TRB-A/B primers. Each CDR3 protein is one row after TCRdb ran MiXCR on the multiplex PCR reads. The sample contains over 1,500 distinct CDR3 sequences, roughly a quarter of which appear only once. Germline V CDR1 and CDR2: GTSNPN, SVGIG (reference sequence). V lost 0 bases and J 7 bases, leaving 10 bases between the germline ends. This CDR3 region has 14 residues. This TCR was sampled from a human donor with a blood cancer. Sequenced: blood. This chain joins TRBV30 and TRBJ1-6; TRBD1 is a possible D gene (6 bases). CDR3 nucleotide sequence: TGTGCCTGGAGTGTACGGGACAAGAATTCACCCCTCCACTTT. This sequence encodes CAWSVRDKNSPLHF.